This T cell receptor beta chain was profiled in a study of tumor-infiltrating lymphocytes in localized non-small cell lung cancer. Across the study: The cohort mixed smokers and never-smokers, several histologies, and some post-neoadjuvant-chemotherapy samples. Tumor tissue and non-adjacent uninvolved lung came from each patient. General observations from the study: Immunotypes IM1 and IM2 had similar TCR-derived T-cell fractions. Recurrence-free survival showed no association with tumor T-cell fraction.

On this clone itself: Antigen unknown.

The ends were cut back, 2 bases at V and 2 bases at J, with 9 bases in the middle. The CDR3 length is 14 residues. Per germline, CDR1 SGHTA and CDR2 FQGNSA. TCRdb's table, derived via immunoSEQ multiplex PCR, lists solely in-frame clones and lacks some. The sample carries some 22,000 clones, 70% to 80% recorded once. Sequenced input: lung tumor tissue. This TCR derives from a human donor with non-small cell lung cancer. This chain links TRBV7-2 with TRBJ1-2; D is undetermined. The DNA of the CDR3 is TGTGCCAGCAGCTTAAACACCTTGAACTATGGCTACACCTTC. It specifies CASSLNTLNYGYTF.